These T cell receptor beta chains were read from a single sample in a study of CD8+ T cells in alopecia areata. The method was immunoSEQ multiplex PCR; TCRdb's version includes in-frame clones alone and lacks a portion of them. The sample has more than 11,000 clones, approximately 61% seen once. Here the sequenced sample was skin, taken at week 0. The receptors come from a human donor with alopecia areata. Both conserved end residues are part of each CDR3. D genes are given only for firm matches. Expanded clones are given a class, and other clones once, few, many or no size at all.

CDR3 DNA: TGCGCCAGCAGCTTGGTTGGGGCTCCCATCTACGAGCAGTACTTC
CDR3 protein: CASSLVGAPIYEQYF
J gene: TRBJ2-7
V gene: TRBV5-1
D gene: NA
clone size: NA

CDR3 DNA: TGTGCCAGTAGTATTCGGAACACGGGTGACGCTGAAGCTTTCTTT
CDR3 protein: CASSIRNTGDAEAFF
J gene: TRBJ1-1
V gene: TRBV19
D gene: NA
clone size: NA

CDR3 DNA: TGTGCCAGCAGCGAGGGTAGGGCGGAGTATTTT
CDR3 protein: CASSEGRAEYF
J gene: TRBJ2-3
V gene: TRBV6-5
D gene: NA
clone size: NA

CDR3 DNA: TGTGCCAGTATCGGCGGGTTCAGGAACACCGGGGAGCTGTTTTTT
CDR3 protein: CASIGGFRNTGELFF
J gene: TRBJ2-2
V gene: TRBV19
D gene: NA
clone size: once

CDR3 DNA: TGTGCCAGCAGCTTAGTCCCAGGGGAAGGCGGAGATGGCTACACCTTC
CDR3 protein: CASSLVPGEGGDGYTF
J gene: TRBJ1-2
V gene: TRBV7-2
D gene: NA
clone size: NA

CDR3 DNA: TGCGCCAGCGGAAGGACAGGGCATAAGCAGTACTTC
CDR3 protein: CASGRTGHKQYF
J gene: TRBJ2-7
V gene: TRBV5-1
D gene: TRBD1
clone size: NA

CDR3 DNA: TGTGCCAGCAGCTTAGACACAAGCTTCACGGACACTGAAGCTTTCTTT
CDR3 protein: CASSLDTSFTDTEAFF
J gene: TRBJ1-1
V gene: TRBV11-2
D gene: NA
clone size: NA

CDR3 DNA: TGTGCCATCAGTGAGTCGATAGGGGAGCGCTCCTACGAGCAGTACTTC
CDR3 protein: CAISESIGERSYEQYF
J gene: TRBJ2-7
V gene: TRBV10-3
D gene: NA
clone size: NA

CDR3 DNA: TGTGCCAGCAGCTCCAAGAACGTGGATCGGACGCAGTATTTT
CDR3 protein: CASSSKNVDRTQYF
J gene: TRBJ2-3
V gene: TRBV7-2
D gene: NA
clone size: NA

CDR3 DNA: TGTGCCAGCAGTTACTCTCGGGCGAACGATTACTATGGCTACACCTTC
CDR3 protein: CASSYSRANDYYGYTF
J gene: TRBJ1-2
V gene: TRBV6-6
D gene: NA
clone size: few

CDR3 DNA: TGTGCCAGCAGCTTATCACCCCGCGACTACTTCCAAGAGACCCAGTACTTC
CDR3 protein: CASSLSPRDYFQETQYF
J gene: TRBJ2-5
V gene: TRBV7-6
D gene: NA
clone size: NA

CDR3 DNA: TGTGCCAGCAGTGAGGGGGGATTAGGGAACTCCTACGAGCAGTACTTC
CDR3 protein: CASSEGGLGNSYEQYF
J gene: TRBJ2-7
V gene: TRBV27
D gene: NA
clone size: NA

CDR3 DNA: TGTGCCAGCAGCCAAGGGATGGTGTTTTCCACTGAAGCTTTCTTT
CDR3 protein: CASSQGMVFSTEAFF
J gene: TRBJ1-1
V gene: TRBV4-2
D gene: NA
clone size: few